This TCR beta chain is from a study of regulatory T cells in long-lasting Graves disease. Whole-study context: Treatment with antithyroid drugs for over 5 years, together with positive TSH receptor antibodies, meant persistent Graves' disease. Broader study findings: Possibly, accuracy suffered from the small sample size.

This clonotype showed up many times. Antigen: not known. Time point: persistent/refractory GD, antithyroid drugs over 5 years with positive TRAb. PBMC-derived RNA was used for the TCR library. CDR1 and CDR2 (germline): MNHNS, SASEGT. The V and J ends lost 3 bases and 5 bases, in that order; junction bases with no gene match: 6. The CDR3 totals 15 residues. The authors built TCR beta libraries using iRepertoire HTBI primers and Arm-PCR of CDR3 regions. TCRdb redid the calling of the multiplex PCR reads with MiXCR, one entry per CDR3 protein. The sample carries roughly 430,000 distinct CDR3 sequences, around a fifth recorded once.

The sequences come from peripheral blood mononuclear cells (PBMCs), collected when the disease was refractory, from a patient treated with antithyroid drugs. This chain joins TRBV6-1 and TRBJ2-5, with 10 bases lining up with TRBD1. The sequence was obtained from a female donor with Graves disease. CDR3 protein: CASSDSGTGVETQYF. CDR3 coding DNA: TGTGCCAGCAGTGACTCCGGGACAGGGGTTGAGACCCAGTACTTC.